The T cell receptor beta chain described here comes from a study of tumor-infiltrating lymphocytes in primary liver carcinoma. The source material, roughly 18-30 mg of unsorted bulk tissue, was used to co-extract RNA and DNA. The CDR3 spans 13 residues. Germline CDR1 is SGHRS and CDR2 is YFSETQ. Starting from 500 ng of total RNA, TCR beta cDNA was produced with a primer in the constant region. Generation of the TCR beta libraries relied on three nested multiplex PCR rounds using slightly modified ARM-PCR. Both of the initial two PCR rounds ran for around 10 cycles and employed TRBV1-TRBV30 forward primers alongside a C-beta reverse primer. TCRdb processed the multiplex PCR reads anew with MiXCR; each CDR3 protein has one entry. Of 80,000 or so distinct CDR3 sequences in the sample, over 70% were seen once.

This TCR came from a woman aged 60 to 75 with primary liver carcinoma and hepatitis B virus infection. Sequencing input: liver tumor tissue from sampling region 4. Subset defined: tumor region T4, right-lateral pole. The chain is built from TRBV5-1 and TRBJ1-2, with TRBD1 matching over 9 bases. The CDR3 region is CTNSPGQGSGYTF. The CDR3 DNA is TGCACCAACAGCCCAGGACAGGGGAGTGGCTACACCTTC.